This entry lists 6 T cell receptor beta chains sequenced from one sample in a study of blood T cell repertoires in COVID-19. Assay: immunoSEQ multiplex PCR; the TCRdb copy retains only in-frame clones and omits some. The repertoire includes about 360,000 clones, approximately 86% of them detected once, and under 8.5% sits in the top ten. The sequenced sample was peripheral blood. The receptors shown here come from a woman between 55 and 75 years old with COVID-19, enrolled during active disease.

This chain uses TRBV5-4 with TRBJ1-6; weak D call: TRBD1 (5 bases). The V gene lost 6 bases and the J gene lost 12 bases, with 13 bases spanning the gap. Germline-derived CDR1 and CDR2 are SGHNT and YYREEE (reference sequence). The CDR3 spans 12 residues. The CDR3 DNA reads as TGTGCCAGCACCATTGGGGGGGGACCCCTCCACTTT. Its translation is CASTIGGGPLHF.

The chain is built from TRBV7-2 and TRBJ2-5, with 8 bases matching TRBD1. CDR3 length equals 15 residues. After removal of 6 bases from V and 3 bases from J, the junction contained 9 bases not matched to a gene. In germline, CDR1 is SGHTA, CDR2 FQGNSA. In DNA form, the CDR3 reads TGTGCCAGCAGTCCCGGACAGGGAAGCGAAGAGACCCAGTACTTC. This gives the protein CASSPGQGSEETQYF.

For this clone: One end of the junction varies from germline; a read error may be responsible. At the DNA level, this CDR3 is encoded by other sequences in the same sample as well. This chain uses TRBV19 with TRBJ1-2; 7 nucleotides line up with TRBD1. Germline loops: CDR1 LNHDA, CDR2 SQIVND (reference sequence). The CDR3 has 14 residues. The CDR3 reads CASSETGLAYGYTF. The DNA of the CDR3 is TGTGCCAGTAGCGAGACAGGGTTAGCCTATGGCTATACCTTC.

The chain joins TRBV9 to TRBJ1-1; D is unresolved. The CDR3 has 16 amino acids. Trimming left V 0 bases short and J 0 bases short, with 12 bases between. Germline-derived CDR1 and CDR2 are SGDLS and YYNGEE. The chain's CDR3 is CASSVGVSGLNTEAFF. The CDR3 DNA follows: TGTGCCAGCAGCGTAGGGGTGTCGGGTCTGAACACTGAAGCTTTCTTT.

V gene TRBV11-2 combines with J gene TRBJ2-2, with 10 bases fitting TRBD1. The V and J ends lost 5 bases and 6 bases, in that order; junction bases with no gene match: 9. Germline loops: CDR1 SGHAT, CDR2 FQNNGV. The CDR3 extends over 16 amino acids. The CDR3, as DNA: TGTGCCAGCAGCGGACCGGGACAGGGGATAGCCGGGGAGCTGTTTTTT. It codes for CASSGPGQGIAGELFF.

The chain carries TRBV6-6 and TRBJ1-5, with 8 bases lining up with TRBD1. Germline V CDR1 and CDR2: MNHNY, SVGAGI (reference sequence). V lost 6 bases, J lost 2 bases, and 9 bases stayed unmatched. This CDR3 has 16 amino acids. This chain's CDR3 is CASRPQGAGGNQPQHF. As DNA, the CDR3 is TGTGCCAGCAGGCCCCAGGGGGCAGGGGGCAATCAGCCCCAGCATTTT.